This TCR beta chain emerged from a study of human T cells and chemical hapten exposure (dated by TCRdb to about 2021). About the study as a whole: For sensitization, 2% DPC in acetone was applied to a roughly 2 cm by roughly 2 cm area of upper inner arm skin. The libraries were sequenced as a pool, and the TCR yield per sample differed mostly because of small variations in library volumes within the pool. In alopecia patients, the study followed how the peripheral blood TCR repertoire changed in vivo over primary and secondary sensitization to diphenylcyclopropenone (DPC), a hapten. About 29 alopecia patients gave blood for TCR sequencing at one to four time points (pre-sensitization, 2, 6 and 24 weeks). Patch testing was performed on the upper back with Finn chambers containing 0.01% DPC, and the patch tests were scored after 6 days according to International Contact Dermatitis Research Group standards. The mostly female patient cohort included alopecia areata with under or over 50% scalp involvement, alopecia totalis and alopecia universalis. Patients additionally received weekly therapeutic DPC doses to the scalp throughout the roughly 23-week study period. Blood was sampled from patients pre-sensitization (week 0) and at 2, 6 and about 24 weeks after DPC sensitization. Study-wide findings and limitations: Expanded TCRs formed significantly more large CDR3 similarity clusters than pre-sensitization or healthy control sets, consistent with antigen-driven responses. After repeated subsampling, changes were observed in the strength of the expansion versus patch-test correlation and in the threshold at which the correlation became significant. The number of PT1 expanded TCRs positively correlated with patch test score, significant at thresholds 8, 16 and 32 but not 4. Because all patients had alopecia, a presumed autoimmune disease, the immune response of the patients might differ from that of healthy individuals. DPC sensitization did not change how many TCRs were above 1 in 1000 frequency, and no evidence was found of alterations in global repertoire structure.

Libraries were constructed by RACE. The instrument given in TCRdb is NextSeq 500. During library preparation, unique molecular identifiers were attached to individual cDNA molecules so that TCRs could be counted quantitatively and reproducibly. For every blood RNA sample, sequencing covered both the TCR alpha and TCR beta chains. On the authors' methods: The median number of TCRs per sample was some 100,000, ranging from about 23,224 to 750,000. The Decombinator software suite was used to annotate V, J and CDR3 in the TCR reads. For the PS versus PT1 abundance plots, all samples were subsampled to the same number of TCRs (28,000). Expanded TCRs were defined as absent before sensitization and observed at least eight times at the 2-week time point. Clones were called with MiXCR by TCRdb after fastp trimmed the public reads at Q25, and only in-frame beta chains were retained. Duplicate CDR3 protein sequences are folded into a single record with the most common DNA and genes. TCRdb assigned the V and J calls; the authors' analysis was not used. In all, the sample holds around 100,000 distinct CDR3 sequences, and more than 9.5% of those were seen once. The ten top clones hold around 3.5% of the sample.

This specimen's time point label, per the study, means: patch test 1, 2 weeks after DPC sensitization. The sample's treatment or condition label is to be understood as: therapeutic diphenylcyclopropenone sensitization with weekly scalp DPC. Blood at each patch-test visit was drawn before the patch test was applied. Patients were considered eligible if aged 18 to 70, diagnosed with alopecia and deemed suitable for DPC therapy, and patients were excluded if pregnant. Unfractionated whole blood was collected in Tempus Blood RNA tubes, and total RNA was extracted from that blood. This clonotype has more than one count but fewer than ten. The antigen this receptor binds is unknown. Base-call qualities are not available, and no considerably larger clone is one nucleotide away. The CDR3 measures 15 amino acids from cysteine to phenylalanine. The DNA shown is the 45-base CDR3, in frame from base 1. Trimming leaves V shorter by 4 bases and J shorter by 3 bases, with the junction holding 3 bases beyond the gene matches. Taken from the germline V gene, the CDR1 and CDR2 loops are SGHTA and FQGNSA.

This sequence was found in a middle-aged woman with alopecia areata. Some clones in this sample may be carry-over from other donors' samples. Sample: whole blood, taken in connection with sensitization to the hapten diphenylcyclopropenone (DPC). The chain is made from TRBV7-2 and TRBJ1-3, and TRBD1 aligns with 10 junction nucleotides. At the DNA level, the sequence is TGTGCCAGCAGCTCCGGACAGGGGGATGGAAACACCATATATTTT. Translated, this is CASSSGQGDGNTIYF.